What follows are 5 T cell receptor beta chains derived from one specimen sequenced in a study of blood T cell repertoires in COVID-19. Sequencing used immunoSEQ multiplex PCR; TCRdb keeps in-frame clones, though not all of them. This sample has more than 200,000 clones, with roughly four fifths found just once. The sequenced material came from peripheral blood. The source of these receptors is a man in his fifties or sixties with active or convalescent COVID-19.

A remark on this clone: Other nucleotide sequences in the sample specify the same CDR3. V usage is TRBV29-1 and J usage is TRBJ1-1; 9 bases match TRBD1. This CDR3 comprises 12 residues. In germline, CDR1 is SQVTM, CDR2 ANQGSEA. V lost 6 bases and J lost 3; bases outside the gene matches: 2. The CDR3 sequence is CSVRQGDTEAFF. Here the CDR3 DNA reads TGCAGCGTAAGACAGGGGGACACTGAAGCTTTCTTT.

The chain joins TRBV7-2 to TRBJ2-7, with D tentatively TRBD2 (6 bases). The V gene lost 7 bases and the J gene lost 6 bases, with 19 bases spanning the gap. There are 14 residues in the CDR3. Germline V gives CDR1 SGHTA, CDR2 FQGNSA. The CDR3 DNA follows: TGTGCCAGCACGGTTTGGGGTGGGGGGTCCGAGCAGTACTTC. This translates into CASTVWGGGSEQYF.

This chain connects TRBV7-6 to TRBJ1-3; no clear D. Germline lookup yields CDR1 SGHVS and CDR2 FNYEAQ. CDR3 length equals 14 residues. Trimming took off 6 bases at V and 2 bases at J, with 11 bases between the two ends. The CDR3 sequence: CASSPSAAGNTIYF. The CDR3 DNA reads TGTGCCAGCAGTCCTAGCGCGGCTGGAAACACCATATATTTT.

As concerns this clone: In the same sample, other DNA sequences code for this CDR3. The chain carries TRBV27 and TRBJ1-6, with 8 positions matching TRBD1. CDR3 size: 13 residues. The germline V gene encodes CDR1 MNHEY and CDR2 SMNVEV (reference sequence). Germline trimming cut 6 bases from V and 8 bases from J; bases unmatched to any gene: 3. This CDR3 reads CASRGQGDSPLHF. CDR3 nucleotides: TGTGCCAGCAGAGGACAGGGAGATTCACCCCTCCACTTT.

This clone was recorded a few times. The chain carries TRBV5-5 and TRBJ1-3; TRBD1 might be the D (5 bases). Germline V gives CDR1 SGHKS, CDR2 YYEKEE (reference sequence). V was pared by 0 bases and J by 6 bases, with 7 bases between. This CDR3 region has 13 residues. The CDR3, as DNA: TGTGCCAGCAGCTTGGGGGGCCAAAACACCATATATTTT. It yields the protein CASSLGGQNTIYF.